One and the same sample provided the 32 T cell receptor beta chains below, sequenced in a study of blood T cell repertoires in COVID-19. This table comes from immunoSEQ multiplex PCR, and its TCRdb copy is limited to in-frame clones, with some not included. Here the sample spans approximately 300,000 clones, around 87% being singletons. Sequencing was done on a sample of PBMCs or T cells enriched from blood (not recorded which). These receptors all stem from a woman in her 30s who had recovered from COVID-19.

As DNA, the CDR3 is TGTGCCAGCAGCCCTGGCCCCTATGGCTACACCTTC. As protein: CASSPGPYGYTF. The chain links TRBV3-1 (or the pseudogene TRBV3-2) to TRBJ1-2; D remains unclear. The CDR3 loop spans 12 amino acids. Trimming removed 4 bases from V and 4 bases from J, with 7 bases in between. The germline CDR1 and CDR2 sequences are LGHDT and YNNKEL (reference sequence).

The chain links TRBV7-2 to TRBJ2-5, with 7 bases identical to TRBD1. This CDR3 spans 15 amino acids. Trimming at V came to 7 bases and at J to 5 bases, leaving 13 bases not matched to a gene. CDR1 is SGHTA and CDR2 is FQGNSA in the germline V gene. CDR3 amino acids: CASTAEGQPRETQYF. The CDR3 DNA reads as TGTGCCAGCACAGCTGAGGGACAGCCCCGCGAGACCCAGTACTTC.

The V and J genes are TRBV2 and TRBJ2-3; no definite D call. V was shortened by 5 bases and J by 4 bases, with 16 bases between the two germline ends. The CDR3 is 15 amino acids. In germline, CDR1 is SNHLY, CDR2 FYNNEI. CDR3 amino acids: CASSRLSRRADTQYF. CDR3 DNA sequence: TGTGCCAGCAGTCGCCTATCGCGCCGGGCAGATACGCAGTATTTT.

The chain recombines TRBV4-1 with TRBJ2-1; D is unresolved. Looked up from germline, CDR1 is MGHRA and CDR2 is YSYEKL. The CDR3 runs to 18 residues. The V gene lost 0 bases and the J gene lost 1 base, with 16 bases spanning the gap. The CDR3 reads CASSQDPPLAISYNEQFF. CDR3 coding DNA: TGCGCCAGCAGCCAAGATCCCCCCTTAGCTATATCCTACAATGAGCAGTTCTTC.

The chain joins TRBV2 to TRBJ1-5; possibly TRBD1 for D (5 bases). The ends were cut back, 5 bases at V and 0 bases at J, with 14 bases in the middle. CDR1 and CDR2 (germline): SNHLY, FYNNEI. The CDR3 loop spans 16 amino acids. CDR3 sequence (DNA): TGTGCCAGCAGTCGTGGGACTATGCTTAGCAATCAGCCCCAGCATTTT. Translation gives CASSRGTMLSNQPQHF. Drawing the rest from reference TRBV2 and TRBJ1-5, the complete variable domain is EPEVTQTPSHQVTQMGQEVILRCVPISNHLYFYWYRQILGQKVEFLVSFYNNEISEKSEIFDDQFSVERPDGSNFTLKIRSTKLEDSAMYFCASSRGTMLSNQPQHFGDGTRLSIL.

CDR3 nucleotide sequence: TGCGCCAGCAGCCAAGGCTCCGGGACATTGAACACTGAAGCTTTCTTT. Translation gives CASSQGSGTLNTEAFF. The chain couples TRBV4-1 to TRBJ1-1; D may be TRBD1 (6 bases). V was clipped by 1 base and J by 0 bases, with 12 bases between them. Germline loops: CDR1 MGHRA, CDR2 YSYEKL. The CDR3 is 16 residues long.

There are a few counts of this clone. J is TRBJ1-2 and V is TRBV6-5; D is perhaps TRBD1 (6 bases). This CDR3 contains 13 residues. The V and J ends lost 6 bases and 2 bases respectively, with 10 bases between them. Germline V gene data show CDR1 as MNHEY and CDR2 as SVGAGI. The CDR3 coding sequence is TGTGCCAGCAGCCTTGACAGGAACTATGGCTACACCTTC. It specifies CASSLDRNYGYTF.

The chain employs TRBV11-2 and TRBJ2-7, with D tentatively TRBD2 (6 bases). Trimming removed 2 bases from V and 7 bases from J, with 30 bases in between. Germline V gene lookup returns CDR1 SGHAT and CDR2 FQNNGV. This CDR3 spans 19 amino acids. This CDR3 is CASSLYHRGTLGTSGEQYF. CDR3 nucleotides: TGTGCCAGCAGCTTATACCACCGCGGGACGTTAGGAACCTCGGGGGAGCAGTACTTC.

In this sample, this clone turned up once. The V gene is TRBV11-2, the J gene TRBJ2-1; D unclear. The V gene's germline CDR1 is SGHAT and CDR2 FQNNGV. The CDR3 runs 13 residues. V dropped 5 bases and J dropped 8 bases, with 13 bases sitting between them. As DNA, the CDR3 is TGTGCCAGCAGCACTACACCGACTCATGAGCAGTTCTTC. It is translated as CASSTTPTHEQFF.

The rearrangement uses TRBV9 and TRBJ2-7, with 8 bases identical to TRBD2. Per germline, CDR1 SGDLS and CDR2 YYNGEE. Trimming cost V 0 bases and J 6 bases; bases outside gene matches: 8. The CDR3 is 15 amino acids. CDR3 residues: CASSVGDSGVFEQYF. CDR3 bases: TGTGCCAGCAGCGTAGGAGATAGCGGGGTTTTCGAGCAGTACTTC.

The CDR3 loop is CASSQVWGEVGEQYF. The CDR3 DNA sequence: TGTGCCAGCAGCCAAGTGTGGGGGGAAGTAGGTGAGCAGTACTTC. The chain carries TRBV3-1 (or the pseudogene TRBV3-2) and TRBJ2-7, with D possibly being TRBD2 (6 bases). The V gene's germline CDR1 is LGHDT and CDR2 YNNKEL (reference sequence). Trimming stripped 1 base from V and 7 bases from J, with 17 bases between. This CDR3 spans 15 amino acids.

This CDR3 reads CASSSSDSIWRGYTF. The CDR3 bases are TGTGCCAGCAGCTCCTCAGACTCAATTTGGCGGGGCTACACCTTC. This chain connects TRBV7-9 to TRBJ1-2; no clear D. The CDR3 is 15 residues long. Per germline, CDR1 SEHNR and CDR2 FQNEAQ (reference sequence). Between the trimmed V and J ends, which lost 4 bases and 8 bases, there was a span of 20 bases.

This chain uses TRBV7-9 with TRBJ2-6, with D possibly matching TRBD1 (5 bases). The CDR3 has 17 residues. With 3 bases removed from V and 0 bases from J, the gap between germline ends came to 12 bases. The germline gives CDR1 SEHNR, CDR2 FQNEAQ (reference sequence). CDR3 bases: TGTGCCAGCAGCTTTACAGCCAGGGTCTCTGGGGCCAACGTCCTGACTTTC. As protein: CASSFTARVSGANVLTF.

The chain has TRBV30 and TRBJ1-6; 7 positions agree with TRBD1. The V gene end was trimmed by 7 bases and the J gene end by 7 bases; junction bases not matched to a gene: 13. CDR1 is GTSNPN, CDR2 SVGIG, per germline (reference sequence). CDR3 length: 15 amino acids. This chain's CDR3 is CASAMTGIRNSPLHF. In DNA, the CDR3 is TGTGCCTCTGCAATGACAGGGATTAGGAATTCACCCCTCCACTTT.

This sequence joins TRBV4-1 and TRBJ1-2, with D maybe TRBD1 (6 bases). The CDR3 sequence is 16 residues long. Germline V gives CDR1 MGHRA, CDR2 YSYEKL. V lost 0 bases and J 3 bases, leaving 14 bases between the germline ends. In nucleotides, the CDR3 is TGCGCCAGCAGCCAAGATTCCCAGACAGGCCACTATGGCTACACCTTC. Its protein product is CASSQDSQTGHYGYTF.

The chain joins TRBV7-9 to TRBJ1-4; tentative D call: TRBD1 (6 bases). V lost 5 bases and J lost 3, with 13 bases in between. The germline V gene has CDR1 SEHNR and CDR2 FQNEAQ (reference sequence). The CDR3 has 15 residues. This CDR3 reads CASSNRQAANEKLFF. The CDR3 region has the DNA TGTGCCAGCAGCAATCGACAGGCGGCTAATGAAAAACTGTTTTTT. Full variable domain (missing parts from reference TRBV7-9 and TRBJ1-4): DTGVSQNPRHKITKRGQNVTFRCDPISEHNRLYWYRQTLGQGPEFLTYFQNEAQLEKSRLLSDRFSAERPKGSFSTLEIQRTEQGDSAMYLCASSNRQAANEKLFFGSGTQLSVL.

The V gene is TRBV6-1, the J gene TRBJ2-7, with TRBD2 matching 10 bases. The CDR3 covers 15 residues. The germline CDR1 and CDR2 sequences are MNHNS and SASEGT. V lost 1 base to trimming and J lost 7 bases; unmatched junction nucleotides: 7. CDR3 in amino acids: CASSEESGGAEEQYF. The CDR3, as DNA: TGTGCCAGCAGTGAAGAAAGCGGGGGGGCTGAGGAGCAGTACTTC.

V gene TRBV30 combines with J gene TRBJ1-2; 8 bases fit TRBD1. V shed 2 bases and J 10 bases; nucleotides not matched to a gene: 3. Germline V gives CDR1 GTSNPN, CDR2 SVGIG (reference sequence). The CDR3 has 11 residues. Written as DNA, the CDR3 is TGTGCCTGGAGTACACAGGGGGACTACACCTTC. Amino acid sequence: CAWSTQGDYTF.

The V call is TRBV7-3, the J call TRBJ2-3; a weak D match, TRBD2 (6 bases). Looked up from germline, CDR1 is SGHTA and CDR2 is FQGTGA. V gave up 2 bases and J gave up 8 bases, with 11 bases separating them. The CDR3 spans 13 residues. CDR3 sequence (DNA): TGTGCCAGCAGCTTAGGCGGGGTGGGTACGCAGTATTTT. It encodes CASSLGGVGTQYF.

The chain combines TRBV9 with TRBJ2-7, with 8 bases that match TRBD1. J lost 3 bases, V lost 3 bases, and 8 bases had no gene match. CDR1 SGDLS and CDR2 YYNGEE come from the germline V gene. This CDR3 spans 15 amino acids. CDR3 bases: TGTGCCAGCAGCGGGGCCGGACAGGGAGTCTACGAGCAGTACTTC. It is translated as CASSGAGQGVYEQYF.

This sequence joins TRBV5-4 and TRBJ2-1, with 11 bases lining up with TRBD2. The J segment lost 9 bases and the V segment lost 4 bases, leaving 9 bases of the junction unmatched. The CDR3 totals 15 residues. Germline V gene sequence: CDR1 SGHNT, CDR2 YYREEE (reference sequence). CDR3 DNA sequence: TGTGCCAGCAGCGCACGACTAGCGGGGAACACTGAGCAGTTCTTC. The encoded protein is CASSARLAGNTEQFF.

This clone was detected once. The chain recombines TRBV29-1 with TRBJ1-1, with D unclear. The CDR3 contains 13 residues. Trimming removed 4 bases at V and 2 bases at J, with 11 bases between. In germline, CDR1 is SQVTM, CDR2 ANQGSEA. CDR3 region: CSVGRRGNTEAFF. In DNA, the CDR3 is TGCAGCGTTGGCCGACGGGGTAACACTGAAGCTTTCTTT.

The V gene is TRBV9, the J gene TRBJ2-2; TRBD1 might be the D (6 bases). V shed 4 bases and J shed 1 base, with 11 bases lying between them. CDR1 is SGDLS, CDR2 YYNGEE, per germline. The CDR3 is 15 residues long. The CDR3 region is CASSPWGQNTGELFF. DNA of the CDR3: TGTGCCAGCAGCCCTTGGGGACAGAACACCGGGGAGCTGTTTTTT.

A single count supports this clone. The V gene is TRBV2, the J gene TRBJ2-1; maybe TRBD2 (6 bases). The CDR3 consists of 14 residues. V dropped 1 base and J dropped 4 bases, with 8 bases sitting between them. The V gene's germline CDR1 is SNHLY and CDR2 FYNNEI. The CDR3: CASSEGRGYNEQFF. The CDR3, as DNA: TGTGCCAGCAGTGAAGGGCGGGGTTACAATGAGCAGTTCTTC.

The chain links TRBV19 to TRBJ1-2, with a tentative D call TRBD1 (6 bases). The germline gives CDR1 LNHDA, CDR2 SQIVND (reference sequence). The length of the CDR3 is 14 residues. Trimming took off 3 bases at V and 3 bases at J, with 11 bases between the two ends. The DNA for the CDR3 is TGTGCCAGTAGTATCCCGGGACACCACTATGGCTACACCTTC. Protein sequence: CASSIPGHHYGYTF.

The chain is built from TRBV19 and TRBJ1-6; TRBD1 aligns across 7 bases. V trimming: 7 bases; J trimming: 7 bases; junction bases outside the gene matches: 10. The CDR3 runs to 15 residues. The germline V gene has CDR1 LNHDA and CDR2 SQIVND (reference sequence). CDR3 sequence: CASKRQGVYNSPLHF. CDR3 nucleotide sequence: TGTGCCAGTAAGAGGCAGGGGGTATACAATTCACCCCTCCACTTT.

The rearrangement uses TRBV2 and TRBJ2-1; 8 bases match TRBD1. CDR1 and CDR2 from the germline V gene are SNHLY and FYNNEI. V was pared by 6 bases and J by 5 bases, with 9 bases of the junction left unmatched. The CDR3 is 15 residues long. Written as DNA, the CDR3 is TGTGCCAGCAGAGGAAAGGACAGGGCTAACAATGAGCAGTTCTTC. Translation gives CASRGKDRANNEQFF.

The V call is TRBV30, the J call TRBJ1-5; tentative D call: TRBD1 (5 bases). Between the trimmed V and J ends, which lost 2 bases and 6 bases, there was a span of 14 bases. Germline CDR1 reads GTSNPN; CDR2 reads SVGIG (reference sequence). The CDR3 covers 14 residues. CDR3 sequence reads: CAWSPQGGGQPQHF. The CDR3 nucleotides are TGTGCCTGGAGTCCTCAAGGCGGGGGTCAGCCCCAGCATTTT.

The V gene is TRBV7-9, the J gene TRBJ2-7; D possibly matches TRBD1 or TRBD2 (5 bases each). The length of the CDR3 is 12 residues. Trimming cost V 10 bases and J 0 bases, with 10 bases left between them. CDR1 and CDR2 from the germline V gene are SEHNR and FQNEAQ (reference sequence). This chain's CDR3 is CATRETSYEQYF. In DNA form, the CDR3 reads TGTGCCACCAGGGAGACCTCCTACGAGCAGTACTTC.

This clone was counted between two and nine times. The genes are TRBV7-2 and TRBJ1-2; D may be TRBD1 (5 bases). The V gene's germline CDR1 is SGHTA and CDR2 FQGNSA. The CDR3 contains 17 residues. Deletions cut 5 bases from V and 5 bases from J, with 24 bases between. In DNA form, the CDR3 reads TGTGCCAGCAGCCCTATAGGACGGAACCTCCGGGGGTATGGCTACACCTTC. Translation gives CASSPIGRNLRGYGYTF. The full variable domain, its missing parts supplied by reference TRBV7-2 and TRBJ1-2, is GAGVSQSPSNKVTEKGKDVELRCDPISGHTALYWYRQSLGQGLEFLIYFQGNSAPDKSGLPSDRFSAERTGGSVSTLTIQRTQQEDSAVYLCASSPIGRNLRGYGYTFGSGTRLTVV.

This chain links TRBV5-1 with TRBJ2-5; possible D gene TRBD2, 7 bases. CDR1 and CDR2 from the germline V gene are SGHRS and YFSETQ. The CDR3 totals 14 residues. Trimming stripped 4 bases from V and 5 bases from J, with 15 bases between. The CDR3 nucleotides are TGCGCCAGCAGCCATGGGGGGGGCGACGAGACCCAGTACTTC. It encodes CASSHGGGDETQYF. Full variable domain (outside the CDR3, taken from reference TRBV5-1 and TRBJ2-5): KAGVTQTPRYLIKTRGQQVTLSCSPISGHRSVSWYQQTPGQGLQFLFEYFSETQRNKGNFPGRFSGRQFSNSRSEMNVSTLELGDSALYLCASSHGGGDETQYFGPGTRLLVL.

This clone was found a few times. V and J are TRBV7-2 and TRBJ2-7; TRBD1 agrees at 8 bases. CDR1 and CDR2 from the germline V gene are SGHTA and FQGNSA. Trimming took 2 bases from V and 6 from J; bases not matched to a gene: 9. This CDR3 spans 15 amino acids. This CDR3 reads CASSLQGAFSGEQYF. The CDR3 DNA reads TGTGCCAGCAGCTTACAGGGGGCCTTTAGTGGCGAGCAGTACTTC.